The 2 T cell receptor beta chains reported below all come from one sample, sequenced in a study of cytotoxic CD8 clonotypes in ibrutinib-treated CLL. Using immunoSEQ multiplex PCR, the repertoire was profiled, and TCRdb retains in-frame clones only, with some absent. The sample has fewer than 150,000 clones, 80% to 90% seen once. The sample in question was PBMCs, obtained after 24 months of ibrutinib treatment. All receptors derive from a human donor with chronic lymphocytic leukemia.

The V and J genes are TRBV25-1 and TRBJ1-2, with D perhaps matching TRBD1 (5 bases). The CDR3 length is 13 residues. Trimming removed 2 bases at V and 4 bases at J, with 8 bases between. Germline V gene sequence: CDR1 MGHDK, CDR2 SYGVNS. The CDR3 reads CASSEQGFYGYTF. DNA for the CDR3: TGTGCCAGCAGTGAACAGGGTTTCTATGGCTACACCTTC.

This chain joins TRBV4-3 and TRBJ2-1; 10 nucleotides match TRBD2. The CDR3 has 14 residues. Germline trimming cut 5 bases from V and 6 bases from J; bases unmatched to any gene: 4. Germline V gene lookup returns CDR1 LGHNA and CDR2 YSLEER. CDR3 amino acids: CASSFRLAGNEQFF. The CDR3 DNA sequence: TGCGCCAGCAGCTTCAGACTAGCGGGCAATGAGCAGTTCTTC.